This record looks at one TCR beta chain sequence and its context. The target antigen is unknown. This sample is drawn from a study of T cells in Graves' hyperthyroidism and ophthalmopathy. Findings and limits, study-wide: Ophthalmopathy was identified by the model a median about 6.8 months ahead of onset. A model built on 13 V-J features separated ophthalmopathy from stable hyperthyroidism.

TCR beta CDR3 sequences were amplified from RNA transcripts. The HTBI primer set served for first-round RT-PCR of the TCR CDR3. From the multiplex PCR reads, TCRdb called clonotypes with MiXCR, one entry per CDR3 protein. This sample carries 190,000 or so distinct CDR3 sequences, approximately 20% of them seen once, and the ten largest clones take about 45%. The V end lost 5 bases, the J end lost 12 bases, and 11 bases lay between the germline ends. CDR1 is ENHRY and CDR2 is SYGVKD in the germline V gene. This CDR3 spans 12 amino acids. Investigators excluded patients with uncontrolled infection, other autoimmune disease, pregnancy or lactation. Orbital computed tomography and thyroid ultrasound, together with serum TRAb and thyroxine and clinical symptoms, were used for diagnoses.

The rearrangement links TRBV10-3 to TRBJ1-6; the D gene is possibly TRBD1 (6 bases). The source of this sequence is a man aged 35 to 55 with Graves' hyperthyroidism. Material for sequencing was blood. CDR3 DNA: TGTGCCATCAGTAACAGGGATTTACCCCTCCACTTT. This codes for CAISNRDLPLHF.